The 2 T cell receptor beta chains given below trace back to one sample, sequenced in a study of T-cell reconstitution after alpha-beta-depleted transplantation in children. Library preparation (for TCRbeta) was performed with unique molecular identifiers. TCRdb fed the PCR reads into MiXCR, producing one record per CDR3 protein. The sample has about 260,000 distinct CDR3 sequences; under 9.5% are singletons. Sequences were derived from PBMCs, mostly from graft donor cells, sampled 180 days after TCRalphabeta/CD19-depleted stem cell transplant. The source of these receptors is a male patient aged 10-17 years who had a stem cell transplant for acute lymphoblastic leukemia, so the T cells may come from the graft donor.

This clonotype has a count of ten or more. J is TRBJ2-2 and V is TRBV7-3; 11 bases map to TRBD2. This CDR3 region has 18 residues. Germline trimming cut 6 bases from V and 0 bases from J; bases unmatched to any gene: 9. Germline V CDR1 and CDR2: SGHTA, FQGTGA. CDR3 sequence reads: CASRSGTSGPANTGELFF. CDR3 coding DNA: TGTGCCAGCAGGTCCGGGACTAGCGGTCCCGCGAACACCGGGGAGCTGTTTTTT.

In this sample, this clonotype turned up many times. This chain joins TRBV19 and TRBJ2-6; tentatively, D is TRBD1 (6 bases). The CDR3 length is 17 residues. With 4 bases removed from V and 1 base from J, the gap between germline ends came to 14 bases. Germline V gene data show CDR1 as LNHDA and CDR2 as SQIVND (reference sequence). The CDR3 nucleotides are TGTGCCAGTAGTAGACAGGTCGCCCTTTCTGGGGCCAACGTCCTGACTTTC. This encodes CASSRQVALSGANVLTF.